Sequencing of this TCR beta chain was carried out in a study of T-cell memory formation after mild COVID-19. This clonotype was detected a few times. TCR alpha and TCR beta cDNA libraries carrying sample barcodes and UMIs came from 5'RACE with constant-segment primers. TCRdb re-called the 5' RACE reads with MiXCR, one entry per CDR3 protein. The sample shows roughly 110,000 distinct CDR3 sequences, roughly 14% of them seen only once. This TCR was recovered from a man aged 18 to 29 who had mild COVID-19 (a few samples of this study predate the infection). Cell type and time point are not known. Sample: PBMCs or a T cell subset sorted from them (not recorded which).

The CDR3 nucleotides read TGTGCCAGCAGCCAAGACGGGGCAGGGGTGGATACGCAGTATTTT. Protein product: CASSQDGAGVDTQYF. This chain links TRBV3-1 with TRBJ2-3; possibly TRBD1 for D (6 bases). Per germline, CDR1 LGHDT and CDR2 YNNKEL (reference sequence). The CDR3 is 15 amino acids. Trimming took off 0 bases at V and 6 bases at J, with 13 bases between the two ends.